This T cell receptor (beta chain) was sequenced during a study of T cells in tuberculosis (dated by TCRdb to 2017 to 2018). Notes on the research overall: In the study, CD1B tetramers and high-throughput TCR immunosequencing were combined to characterize T cells specific for the mycobacterial lipid antigen glucose monomycolate (GMM). In a South African clinical cohort, IGRA-negative adolescents, IGRA-positive adolescents with latent tuberculosis and adults with active tuberculosis were compared, with under eleven people in each group. Active tuberculosis patient PBMC were archived before or within 7 days of starting standard anti-tuberculosis treatment.

TCR libraries were generated with the immunoSEQ multiplex PCR assay, using TCR-beta and/or TCR-alpha/delta assays for each sample. The amplified TCR libraries were sequenced on the Illumina high-throughput platform. The authors' pipeline ran thus. Clustering and dimensionality reduction relied on pairwise TCRdist distances among GMM-specific receptors from T cells that were either sorted ex vivo or expanded in vitro. Each clinical repertoire was assigned a mean NN-distance score, defined as the average TCRdist to the nearest 10% of tetramer-positive reference sequences. GEM TCR motif frequency was calculated as the fraction of unique TCRs that matched known GEM sequences by V/J usage and CDR3 length. Linear discriminant analysis with leave-one-out cross-validation, implemented in scikit-learn, was used to classify active tuberculosis. TCRdb mirrors the immuneACCESS table, restricted to in-frame sequences. Some clones are absent from its copies; in checked studies, under half trace to an unresolved V gene, and the reason for the others is unknown. V, J and clone size are those of that table, while D and trimming were read from the DNA. The sample has under 40,000 clones on record, roughly 95% of them singletons. About 4.7% of the sample rests with the top ten.

Points the paper makes about the study in general: The smaller NN-distances were partly driven by shorter CDR3-alpha lengths in active tuberculosis patients, and the difference for TCR-beta did not reach statistical significance. Clinical samples were selected based on which cryopreserved specimens were available, and the active tuberculosis cases were adults whereas the controls were adolescents. An accuracy of roughly 84% (AUROC over 0.8) was reached by a classifier using the diverse GMM-specific repertoire, compared with around 70% accuracy when GEM motif frequencies were used. Compared with IGRA-negative controls, TCR-alpha repertoires from active tuberculosis had smaller mean NN-distances to GMM-specific TCRs, which suggests that these TCRs underwent clonal expansion.

The time point label, read with the paper, signifies: new active TB diagnosis, blood taken before or within 7 days of starting treatment. Patients with active tuberculosis were defined as newly diagnosed, HIV-seronegative South African adults aged 18 years or older. Confirmation of active tuberculosis was based on positive sputum smear microscopy and/or a positive M. tuberculosis culture. Immunosequencing of unsorted cryopreserved PBMC covered, on average, approximately 100,000 T cells per clinical donor. On this clone itself: Its antigen is unknown. Base qualities were left out, and no much larger clone turns up one base away.

The germline V gene (reference sequence) specifies LNHDA as CDR1 and SQIVND as CDR2. Its CDR3 holds 12 amino acids, cysteine through phenylalanine. The retained sequence is limited to the CDR3, 36 bases, with the frame set at the first base. V is reduced by 1 base and J by 3 bases, leaving a spacing of 3 bases between them. The TCR comes from an adult with tuberculosis. This specimen consisted of PBMCs, obtained at tuberculosis diagnosis. The chain was built from TRBV19 and TRBJ1-1; no D gene can be assigned with confidence. This receptor carries the CDR3 CASSIGHTEAFF. The nucleotide sequence reads as follows: TGTGCCAGTAGTATAGGGCACACTGAAGCTTTCTTT.